The source of this T cell receptor (beta chain) is a study of OX40 agonist ivuxolimab in advanced cancers. Turning to the study itself: Ivuxolimab, an agonist antibody against OX40 (CD134), was given to patients. Study results and caveats: At doses 0.1 to 3.0 mg/kg, CD4+ and CD8+ clones expanded.

Autoimmune disease history or systemic immunosuppression excluded patients. With respect to this clone: Its antigen is currently unknown.

Libraries were prepared by immunoSEQ multiplex PCR; TCRdb keeps only in-frame clonotypes and omits some of them. This sample carries about 77,000 clones, approximately 82% of them seen once, and the ten largest clones take about 0.76%. In germline, CDR1 is SGHDN, CDR2 FVKESK. This CDR3 is built from 13 residues. V dropped 4 bases and J dropped 13 bases, with 14 bases sitting between them. The chain uses TRBV14 and TRBJ1-6; no definite D call. The sample consisted of CD4+ or CD8+ T cells sorted from blood, taken in a trial of the OX40 agonist ivuxolimab. This sequence originates from an adult with an advanced solid tumor such as melanoma, head and neck, liver or kidney cancer. This CDR3 reads CASSPRSNGPLHF. For the CDR3, the DNA is TGTGCCAGCAGCCCCCGGTCGAATGGCCCCCTCCACTTT.